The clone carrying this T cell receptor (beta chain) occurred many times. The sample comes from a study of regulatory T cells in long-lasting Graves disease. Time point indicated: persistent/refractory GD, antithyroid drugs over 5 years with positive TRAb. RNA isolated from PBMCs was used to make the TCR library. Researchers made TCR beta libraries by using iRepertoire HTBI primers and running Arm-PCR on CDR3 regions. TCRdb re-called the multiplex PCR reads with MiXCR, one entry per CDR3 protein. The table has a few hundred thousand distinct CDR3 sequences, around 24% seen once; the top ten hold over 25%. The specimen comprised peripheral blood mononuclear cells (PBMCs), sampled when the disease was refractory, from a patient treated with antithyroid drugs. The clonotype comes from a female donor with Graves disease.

This CDR3 reads CAWAPLGQQNTEAFF. CDR3 coding DNA: TGTGCCTGGGCCCCTCTGGGACAGCAGAACACTGAAGCTTTCTTT. The rearrangement links TRBV30 to TRBJ1-1; TRBD1 matches 7 bases. Germline assignment: CDR1 GTSNPN and CDR2 SVGIG (reference sequence). This CDR3 region has 15 residues. Germline trimming cut 5 bases from V and 1 base from J; bases unmatched to any gene: 10.